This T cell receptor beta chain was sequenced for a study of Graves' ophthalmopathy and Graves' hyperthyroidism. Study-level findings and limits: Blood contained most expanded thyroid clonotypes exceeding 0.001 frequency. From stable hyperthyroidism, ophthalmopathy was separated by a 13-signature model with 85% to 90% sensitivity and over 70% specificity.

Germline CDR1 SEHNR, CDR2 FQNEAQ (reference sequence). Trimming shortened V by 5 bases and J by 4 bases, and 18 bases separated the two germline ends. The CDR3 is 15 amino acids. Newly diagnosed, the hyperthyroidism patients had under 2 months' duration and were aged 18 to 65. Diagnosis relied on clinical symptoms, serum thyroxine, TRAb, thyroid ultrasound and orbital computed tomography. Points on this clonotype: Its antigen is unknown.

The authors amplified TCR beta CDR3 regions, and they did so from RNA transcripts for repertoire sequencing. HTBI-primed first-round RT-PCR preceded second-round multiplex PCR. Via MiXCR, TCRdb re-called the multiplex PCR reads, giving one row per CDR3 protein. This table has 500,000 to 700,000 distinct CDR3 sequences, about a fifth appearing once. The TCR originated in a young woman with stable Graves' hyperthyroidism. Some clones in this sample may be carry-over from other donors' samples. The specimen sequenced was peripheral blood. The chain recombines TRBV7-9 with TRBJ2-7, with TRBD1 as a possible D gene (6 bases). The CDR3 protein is CASSPTDRPVYEQYF. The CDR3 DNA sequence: TGTGCCAGCAGCCCCACCGACAGGCCGGTGTACGAGCAGTACTTC.